One and the same sample provided the 15 T cell receptor beta chains below, sequenced in a study of MAIT cells during Salmonella Paratyphi A infection. Study observations and caveats: MAIT cell TRBV usage was oligoclonal, favouring TRBV20 and TRBV6, and apparently unchanged by infection.

TCRdb used MiXCR to reprocess the 5' RACE reads, holding one entry per CDR3 protein. Seen here are 500 to 650 distinct CDR3 sequences, less than 40% observed once, and the top ten hold roughly 64%. Time point denoted: after infection, following antibiotic treatment. MAIT cells were sorted by flow cytometry as Valpha7.2+ CD161+ T cells. No cognate antigen is known for these TCRs. Source: MAIT cells from blood, taken at the last sampling point of the challenge study. Receptors originate from a person between 18 and 75 years old who was deliberately infected with Salmonella Paratyphi A in a paratyphoid fever challenge study.

This clonotype came up a few times. The chain uses TRBV11-3 and TRBJ2-7, with no clear D. The length of the CDR3 is 12 residues. V gave up 5 bases and J gave up 0 bases, with 5 bases separating them. In germline, CDR1 is SGHNT, CDR2 YENEEA. CDR3 nucleotides: TGTGCCAGCAGCGCCGACTCCTACGAGCAGTACTTC. This codes for CASSADSYEQYF.

This clonotype qualifies as medium-sized. The V gene is TRBV4-2, the J gene TRBJ2-6, with a weak D call TRBD2 (5 bases). The CDR3 consists of 16 residues. Germline V gene data show CDR1 as LGHNA and CDR2 as YNFKEQ. The ends were cut back, 0 bases at V and 4 bases at J, with 10 bases in the middle. As DNA, the CDR3 is TGTGCCAGCAGCCAAGACCGAGGGTCGGGGGCCAACGTCCTGACTTTC. As protein: CASSQDRGSGANVLTF.

The rearrangement uses TRBV10-1 and TRBJ2-7; TRBD2 matches at 10 bases. The CDR3 has 21 amino acids. Germline trimming cut 0 bases from V and 1 base from J; bases unmatched to any gene: 18. Germline V gives CDR1 WNHNN, CDR2 SYGVQD (reference sequence). The CDR3 here is CASSESEASSSLAGESYEQYF. CDR3 bases: TGCGCCAGCAGTGAGTCAGAGGCCAGCAGTTCCCTAGCGGGAGAATCCTACGAGCAGTACTTC.

The chain is built from TRBV29-1 and TRBJ1-5, with TRBD1 identical over 11 bases. V lost 6 bases, J lost 9 bases, and 4 bases stayed unmatched. The CDR3 is 12 residues long. CDR1 is SQVTM, CDR2 ANQGSEA, per germline. The CDR3 nucleotides are TGCAGCGTCGCCGGGACAGGGGGGCCCCAGCATTTT. It encodes CSVAGTGGPQHF.

V is TRBV30 and J is TRBJ2-2, with D unresolved. Germline V gene lookup returns CDR1 GTSNPN and CDR2 SVGIG (reference sequence). The V and J ends lost 4 bases and 5 bases respectively, with 11 bases between them. The CDR3 has 13 residues. For the CDR3, the DNA is TGTGCCTGGACCCCGGTGGGGACCGGGGAGCTGTTTTTT. Translation: CAWTPVGTGELFF.

There are a few counts of this clonotype. The V call is TRBV6-1, the J call TRBJ2-7; 9 bases agree with TRBD2. V shed 3 bases and J 1 base; nucleotides not matched to a gene: 4. This CDR3 region has 15 residues. Germline V gene data show CDR1 as MNHNS and CDR2 as SASEGT. CDR3 in amino acids: CASSDYSGSSYEQYF. Here the CDR3 DNA reads TGTGCCAGCAGTGACTATAGCGGGAGTTCCTACGAGCAGTACTTC.

The genes are TRBV11-1 and TRBJ2-7; D uncertain. The CDR3 covers 14 residues. Germline V gives CDR1 SGHAT, CDR2 FQDESV (reference sequence). The CDR3 nucleotides are TGTGCCAGAAGCTCATCAACGGTAGCCCACGAGCAGTACGTC. Translated, it gives CARSSSTVAHEQYV.

By share, this clonotype counts as medium-sized (0.01 to 0.1%). CDR3 loop: CSYLGGDVYGYTF. Written as DNA, the CDR3 is TGCAGCTACCTGGGGGGAGACGTCTATGGCTACACCTTC. This chain links TRBV20-1 with TRBJ1-2; tentative D call: TRBD1 (5 bases). The CDR3 extends over 13 amino acids. The germline gives CDR1 DFQATT, CDR2 SNEGSKA (reference sequence).

The chain employs TRBV6-1 and TRBJ2-3; 8 positions agree with TRBD1. This CDR3 has 15 residues. Germline V gene data show CDR1 as MNHNS and CDR2 as SASEGT. J gave up 3 bases and V 3 bases, and 5 bases lay outside the gene matches. CDR3 nucleotides: TGTGCCAGCAGTGACGGCAGGGGGCAAACAGATACGCAGTATTTT. Amino acid sequence: CASSDGRGQTDTQYF.

On this clonotype itself: Lacking the conserved final phenylalanine or tryptophan, this CDR3 likely reflects a read error. The chain is built from TRBV29-1 and TRBJ1-2; 7 nucleotides match TRBD1. Germline lookup yields CDR1 SQVTM and CDR2 ANQGSEA. The CDR3 runs to 13 residues. V trimming: 3 bases; J trimming: 3 bases; junction bases outside the gene matches: 4. The CDR3 reads CSVDTGQHYGYTV. DNA of the CDR3: TGCAGCGTTGATACGGGACAGCACTATGGCTACACCGTC.

This clonotype is judged medium-sized. The chain is built from TRBV24-1 and TRBJ1-1, with 9 bases fitting TRBD1. J lost 3 bases, V lost 7 bases, and 5 bases had no gene match. Germline V gives CDR1 KGHDR, CDR2 SFDVKD. The CDR3 spans 14 residues. In nucleotides, the CDR3 is TGTGCCACCAGAAACACAGGGGGCCACACTGAAGCTTTCTTT. Translation gives CATRNTGGHTEAFF.

The V gene is TRBV20-1, the J gene TRBJ2-7, with D hard to call. Trimming removed 3 bases at V and 2 bases at J, with 11 bases between. The CDR3 is 13 residues long. The germline V gene encodes CDR1 DFQATT and CDR2 SNEGSKA (reference sequence). CDR3 protein: CSASGIVAYEQYV. DNA for the CDR3: TGCAGTGCTAGTGGTATAGTAGCCTACGAGCAGTACGTC.

The chain links TRBV20-1 to TRBJ1-6; D is perhaps TRBD1 (5 bases). Trimming removed 0 bases from V and 9 bases from J, with 12 bases in between. The germline V gene has CDR1 DFQATT and CDR2 SNEGSKA (reference sequence). The CDR3 covers 14 residues. This CDR3 reads CSARDGTGSSPLHF. As DNA, the CDR3 is TGCAGTGCTAGAGATGGGACTGGGAGTTCACCCCTCCACTTT.

In nucleotides, the CDR3 is TGCAGTGCTAGAGTGTTGGGGTCCGAGTACGAGCAGTACTTC. Residues: CSARVLGSEYEQYF. The rearrangement joins TRBV20-1 to TRBJ2-7; D not certain. This CDR3 has 14 amino acids. The V end was cut by 1 base, the J end by 4 bases, with 14 bases between. The germline V gene encodes CDR1 DFQATT and CDR2 SNEGSKA (reference sequence).

The chain joins TRBV11-2 to TRBJ2-5, with D possibly matching TRBD2 (6 bases). V was clipped by 3 bases and J by 4 bases, with 15 bases between them. CDR3 length: 15 residues. Germline CDR1 SGHAT, CDR2 FQNNGV. The CDR3 loop reads CASSLGDRGTETQYF. For the CDR3, the DNA is TGTGCCAGCAGCTTGGGGGACCGGGGGACAGAGACCCAGTACTTC.